Listed below are T cell receptor beta chains from one sample, sequenced in a study of chemoradiotherapy in HPV16-positive cancers. TCRdb's copy holds only in-frame clones and misses some; the assay was immunoSEQ multiplex PCR. The sample lists about 12,000 clones; about 85% were seen once. Source: blood, taken from a patient who underwent chemoradiotherapy. These receptors were taken from a human donor with HPV-associated anogenital cancer. Each CDR3 is given with its conserved first and last residue. The D gene is left open where the match is weak. Where a row states a size, it is once, few, many or the class of an expanded clone; other rows omit it.

>.|TRBJ1-6|TRBV5-1|.
CASSAQGTNSPLHF
TGCGCCAGCAGCGCCCAGGGGACTAATTCACCCCTCCACTTT
>.|TRBJ2-5|TRBV6-6|TRBD1
CASNIQTGIVETQYF
TGTGCCAGCAATATTCAGACAGGGATTGTGGAGACCCAGTACTTC
>.|TRBJ1-6|TRBV18|TRBD1
CASSLQGDYRSPLHF
TGTGCCAGCTCACTTCAGGGGGATTACCGCTCACCCCTCCACTTT
>.|TRBJ1-4|TRBV7-9|.
CASSLEQTINEKLFF
TGTGCCAGCAGCCTAGAACAGACTATTAATGAAAAACTGTTTTTT
>.|TRBJ2-7|TRBV5-6|.
CASSEGSSYEQYF
TGTGCCAGCAGCGAAGGCAGCTCCTACGAGCAGTACTTC
>.|TRBJ2-3|TRBV28|TRBD2
CAGGTSGLTDTQYF
TGTGCCGGAGGGACTAGCGGACTCACAGATACGCAGTATTTT
>.|TRBJ2-7|TRBV6-6|TRBD2
CASRSLAGGPWEQYF
TGTGCCAGCAGGTCTTTAGCGGGGGGCCCGTGGGAGCAGTACTTC
>.|TRBJ2-3|TRBV7-2|.
CASSLEGRGSQDTQYF
TGTGCCAGCAGCTTAGAAGGCAGGGGCAGCCAAGATACGCAGTATTTT
>.|TRBJ2-1|TRBV29-1|.
CSVVPGYEQFF
TGCAGCGTTGTACCTGGGTATGAGCAGTTCTTC
>.|TRBJ2-1|TRBV19|.
CASSMKTGMVVNEQFF
TGTGCCAGTAGTATGAAGACCGGGATGGTAGTCAATGAGCAGTTCTTC
>.|TRBJ1-4|TRBV29-1|.
CSVEGVWASSEKKLFF
TGCAGCGTTGAAGGTGTGTGGGCCAGCTCGGAGAAAAAACTGTTTTTT
>once|TRBJ2-7|TRBV4-1|TRBD1
CASSQAPGQGFREQYF
TGCGCCAGCAGCCAAGCACCGGGACAGGGGTTTAGGGAGCAGTACTTC
>.|TRBJ2-7|TRBV5-6|.
CASSLAGGGGEQYF
TGTGCCAGCAGCTTGGCGGGAGGGGGCGGCGAGCAGTACTTC
>.|TRBJ1-1|TRBV5-1|TRBD1
CASSLASGRGAFF
TGCGCCAGCAGCTTGGCTTCAGGCAGGGGGGCTTTCTTT
>.|TRBJ1-2|TRBV5-1|.
CASSLESDRLLYGYTF
TGCGCCAGCAGCTTGGAATCCGACCGCCTTCTCTATGGCTACACCTTC
>.|TRBJ1-2|TRBV20-1|.
CSARAYGYTF
TGCAGTGCTAGGGCTTATGGCTACACCTTC
>once|TRBJ2-7|TRBV4-1|TRBD2
CASSRGTSPEQYF
TGCGCCAGCAGCCGAGGGACTAGCCCCGAGCAGTACTTC
>.|TRBJ2-1|TRBV6-1|.
CASSEESGGEQFF
TGTGCCAGCAGTGAAGAATCCGGCGGGGAGCAGTTCTTC
>.|TRBJ2-7|TRBV6-5|.
CASSRPGYEQYF
TGTGCCAGCAGCCGTCCCGGTTACGAGCAGTACTTC
>.|TRBJ1-1|TRBV6-5|.
CASSYDNDMNTEAFF
TGTGCCAGCAGTTACGACAACGACATGAACACTGAAGCTTTCTTT
>.|TRBJ1-2|TRBV25-1|.
CASSEVGAGNYGYTF
TGTGCCAGCAGTGAAGTGGGCGCAGGGAACTATGGCTACACCTTC
>.|TRBJ2-4|TRBV19|TRBD2
CASSIVGGGVDKNIQYF
TGTGCCAGTAGTATCGTCGGCGGGGGGGTTGACAAAAACATTCAGTACTTC
>.|TRBJ2-7|TRBV18|TRBD1
CASSRDRSSYEQYF
TGTGCCAGCTCTCGGGACAGGTCCTCCTACGAGCAGTACTTC
>.|TRBJ2-5|TRBV7-2|.
CASSSRSGQSETQYF
TGTGCCAGCAGCTCCCGCTCCGGACAATCAGAGACCCAGTACTTC
>few|TRBJ2-5|TRBV10-3|TRBD1
CASQVDREETQYF
TGTGCCTCCCAAGTGGACAGGGAAGAGACCCAGTACTTC
>.|TRBJ2-1|TRBV6-5|.
CASSYGVSYNEQFF
TGTGCCAGCAGTTACGGGGTCTCCTACAATGAGCAGTTCTTC
>.|TRBJ2-1|TRBV7-3|.
CASSIPSSASYNEQFF
TGTGCCAGCAGCATCCCCTCGAGCGCTTCCTACAATGAGCAGTTCTTC
>.|TRBJ2-2|TRBV27|TRBD1
CASRGTGGNTGELFF
TGTGCCAGCAGAGGGACAGGGGGGAACACCGGGGAGCTGTTTTTT
>.|TRBJ1-1|TRBV11-2|TRBD1
CASSLGSGGEAFF
TGTGCCAGCAGCTTAGGGTCAGGGGGTGAAGCTTTCTTT
>.|TRBJ2-4|TRBV5-1|.
CASSPAVGNIQYF
TGCGCCAGCAGCCCCGCGGTTGGGAACATTCAGTACTTC
>few|TRBJ1-1|TRBV7-6|.
CASSTEENTEAFF
TGTGCCAGCAGTACGGAAGAGAACACTGAAGCTTTCTTT
>.|TRBJ1-6|TRBV11-2|TRBD1
CASSVGQVYNSPLHF
TGTGCCAGCAGCGTGGGACAGGTCTATAATTCACCCCTCCACTTT
>.|TRBJ2-5|TRBV30|.
CAWRDRAQETQYF
TGTGCCTGGAGAGACAGAGCCCAAGAGACCCAGTACTTC
>few|TRBJ1-2|TRBV28|.
CASGSLYGYTF
TGTGCCAGCGGGAGTTTATATGGCTACACCTTC
>.|TRBJ1-2|TRBV2|TRBD1
CASSGRGQNYGYTF
TGTGCCAGCAGTGGCAGGGGGCAGAACTATGGCTACACCTTC
>.|TRBJ1-1|TRBV19|.
CASSSKRTAMNTEAFF
TGTGCCAGTAGTTCGAAAAGGACGGCCATGAACACTGAAGCTTTCTTT
>.|TRBJ2-2|TRBV19|.
CASSVPNTGELFF
TGTGCCAGTAGTGTCCCGAACACCGGGGAGCTGTTTTTT
>.|TRBJ2-5|TRBV2|TRBD2
CASSEALLAGGRETQYF
TGTGCCAGCAGTGAAGCGCTTCTAGCGGGGGGGCGAGAGACCCAGTACTTC
>.|TRBJ2-7|TRBV2|.
CASRTDRSSSYEQYF
TGTGCCAGCAGAACGGACAGAAGCAGCTCCTACGAGCAGTACTTC
>.|TRBJ1-1|TRBV28|.
CASSSKRRAGAFF
TGTGCCAGCAGTTCCAAGCGCAGGGCTGGGGCTTTCTTT
>.|TRBJ2-3|TRBV30|.
CAWGVSSRGTDTQYF
TGTGCCTGGGGTGTATCATCGAGGGGCACAGATACGCAGTATTTT
>.|TRBJ2-6|TRBV4-1|.
CASSQDQGSGANVLTF
TGCGCCAGCAGCCAAGATCAAGGGTCTGGGGCCAACGTCCTGACTTTC